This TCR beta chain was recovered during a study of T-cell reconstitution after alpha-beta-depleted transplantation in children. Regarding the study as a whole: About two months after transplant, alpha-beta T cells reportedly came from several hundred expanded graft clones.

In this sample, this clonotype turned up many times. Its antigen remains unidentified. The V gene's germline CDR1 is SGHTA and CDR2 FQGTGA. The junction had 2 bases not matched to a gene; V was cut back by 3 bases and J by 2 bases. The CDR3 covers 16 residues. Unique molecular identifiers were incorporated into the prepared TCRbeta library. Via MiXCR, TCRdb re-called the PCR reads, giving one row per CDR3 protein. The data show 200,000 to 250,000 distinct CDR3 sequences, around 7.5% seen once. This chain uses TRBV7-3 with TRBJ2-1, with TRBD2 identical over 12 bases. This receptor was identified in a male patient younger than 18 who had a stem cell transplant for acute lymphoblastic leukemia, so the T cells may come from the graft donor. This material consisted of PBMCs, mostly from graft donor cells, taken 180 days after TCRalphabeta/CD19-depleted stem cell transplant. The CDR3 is CASSFTSGGTYNEQFF. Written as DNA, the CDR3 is TGTGCCAGCAGCTTTACTAGCGGGGGGACCTACAATGAGCAGTTCTTC.